The clone carrying this TCR beta chain was found many times. The data belong to a study of T cells in Graves' hyperthyroidism and ophthalmopathy. Regions amplified from RNA transcripts were the TCR beta CDR3 regions. The primer set for the first-round RT-PCR of the TCR CDR3 was HTBI. MiXCR was run by TCRdb on the multiplex PCR reads, yielding one entry per CDR3 protein. The table records about 770,000 distinct CDR3 sequences, 15% to 20% of them present only once. Patients aged 18 to 65 had newly diagnosed hyperthyroidism lasting under 2 months. What was sequenced was blood. This receptor was obtained from a woman between 50 and 59 years old with Graves' hyperthyroidism that later progressed to Graves' ophthalmopathy.

The CDR3 nucleotides read TGTGCCAGCAGCCAAGAGAGTCGTTTTGAAGCTTTCTTT. It codes for CASSQESRFEAFF. The J gene is TRBJ1-1, the V gene TRBV3-1; D is unresolved. This CDR3 comprises 13 residues. Per the germline V gene, CDR1 is LGHDT and CDR2 is YNNKEL (reference sequence). With 0 bases removed from V and 7 bases from J, the gap between germline ends came to 9 bases.